The next 28 T cell receptor beta chains were all read from a single sample in a study of shared clonotypes between healthy human individuals. Assay used: immunoSEQ multiplex PCR; TCRdb lists only in-frame clones, some missing. The table lists 600,000 to 800,000 clones, roughly 72% of them singletons. Material for sequencing was memory CD4+ T cells sorted from blood. Subset reported: CD45RA-negative fraction. The source is a woman younger than 45 in good health.

The chain couples TRBV19 to TRBJ1-5, with 7 bases lining up with TRBD1. J lost 4 bases, V lost 0 bases, and 9 bases had no gene match. Germline CDR1 is LNHDA and CDR2 is SQIVND (reference sequence). There are 17 residues in the CDR3. CDR3 region: CASSIDAAGGTNQPQHF. The CDR3 DNA reads TGTGCCAGTAGTATAGATGCAGCAGGGGGTACGAATCAGCCCCAGCATTTT.

As concerns this clone: This may be a read error, as it is one base from a much larger clone. This chain uses TRBV5-1 with TRBJ2-1; 11 bases are shared with TRBD2. Germline-derived CDR1 and CDR2 are SGHRS and YFSETQ. The trim removed 4 bases at V and 3 bases at J, leaving 3 bases unmatched. The CDR3 length is 15 residues. Written as DNA, the CDR3 is TGCGCCAGCAGCCCGGGACTAGCGGACTACAATGAGCAGTTCTTC. Translation: CASSPGLADYNEQFF.

The chain has TRBV11-2 and TRBJ2-2, with a possible D match to TRBD1 (6 bases). The germline V gene encodes CDR1 SGHAT and CDR2 FQNNGV. This CDR3 is 15 amino acids long. Trimming removed 7 bases from V and 1 base from J, with 13 bases in between. The CDR3: CASTSPGVNTGELFF. The CDR3 DNA is TGTGCCAGCACCTCCCCAGGGGTGAACACCGGGGAGCTGTTTTTT.

This sequence joins TRBV7-9 and TRBJ2-5, with no clear D. The ends were cut back, 4 bases at V and 5 bases at J, with 14 bases in the middle. Looked up from germline, CDR1 is SEHNR and CDR2 is FQNEAQ (reference sequence). CDR3 length: 14 residues. Written as DNA, the CDR3 is TGTGCCAGCAGCTCGAGTGGGTCCTCCGAGACCCAGTACTTC. Its translation is CASSSSGSSETQYF.

This chain joins TRBV6-6 and TRBJ1-1; D not resolved. The germline V and J ends were trimmed by 6 bases and 0 bases, with 11 bases remaining between them. Per the germline V gene, CDR1 is MNHNY and CDR2 is SVGAGI (reference sequence). CDR3 size: 14 residues. CDR3 protein: CASRTHQVNTEAFF. Written as DNA, the CDR3 is TGTGCCAGCAGAACGCACCAGGTGAACACTGAAGCTTTCTTT.

The chain carries TRBV6-6 and TRBJ1-2; tentatively, D is TRBD1 (5 bases). This CDR3 region has 12 residues. Germline CDR1 MNHNY, CDR2 SVGAGI (reference sequence). V lost 5 bases, J lost 8 bases, and 12 bases lay in between. CDR3 amino acids: CASSLDSGGYTF. Written as DNA, the CDR3 is TGTGCCAGCAGTCTCGACAGTGGCGGCTACACCTTC.

The chain has TRBV6-1 and TRBJ1-2, with no clear D. Germline V gene sequence: CDR1 MNHNS, CDR2 SASEGT. With 2 bases removed from V and 0 bases from J, the gap between germline ends came to 10 bases. The CDR3 totals 15 residues. In DNA form, the CDR3 reads TGTGCCAGCAGTGAAAGATTTCCCGCTAACTATGGCTACACCTTC. This translates into CASSERFPANYGYTF.

This chain connects TRBV7-8 to TRBJ1-4; D possibly corresponds to TRBD1 (5 bases). Germline loops: CDR1 SGHVS, CDR2 FQNEAQ. The CDR3 runs 15 residues. Trimming left V 8 bases short and J 3 bases short, with 16 bases between. CDR3 in DNA: TGTGCCAGCGGCCCGTTGCGGGGGTCTAATGAAAAACTGTTTTTT. Protein product: CASGPLRGSNEKLFF.

This clone was found once. The chain uses TRBV28 and TRBJ1-2; tentatively, D is TRBD1 (6 bases). The ends were cut back, 4 bases at V and 8 bases at J, with 17 bases in the middle. There are 14 residues in the CDR3. Germline V lookup: CDR1 MDHEN, CDR2 SYDVKM. The CDR3 DNA sequence: TGTGCCAGCAGTTCGACAGGTCTCGGTAAGGGCTACACCTTC. It specifies CASSSTGLGKGYTF.

V usage is TRBV9 and J usage is TRBJ2-4; possible D gene TRBD1, 5 bases. The CDR3 is 15 residues long. V was pared by 2 bases and J by 5 bases, with 14 bases between. CDR1 and CDR2 from the germline V gene are SGDLS and YYNGEE. The CDR3 region is CASSVAGIVENIQYF. In DNA form, the CDR3 reads TGTGCCAGCAGCGTGGCAGGGATCGTCGAAAACATTCAGTACTTC.

In its sample, this clone was seen once. The J gene is TRBJ1-2, the V gene TRBV28; 8 bases match TRBD1. V trimming: 3 bases; J trimming: 3 bases; junction bases outside the gene matches: 6. The CDR3 runs 15 residues. Germline V gene lookup returns CDR1 MDHEN and CDR2 SYDVKM. The CDR3 sequence is CASSFPKTGDYGYTF. The CDR3 DNA is TGTGCCAGCAGTTTCCCTAAGACAGGGGACTATGGCTACACCTTC.

The CDR3, as DNA: TGTGCCAGCAGTTTATCAGCAGCTACCTACGAGCAGTACTTC. It codes for CASSLSAATYEQYF. V gene TRBV27 combines with J gene TRBJ2-5, with D uncertain. The assigned J gene may be wrong: the sequence end matches TRBJ2-7 better. The CDR3 sequence is 14 residues long. CDR1 and CDR2 from the germline V gene are MNHEY and SMNVEV (reference sequence).

The chain combines TRBV29-1 with TRBJ1-2; D uncertain. The length of the CDR3 is 13 residues. The germline V gene encodes CDR1 SQVTM and CDR2 ANQGSEA. V was cut by 5 bases and J by 4 bases, with 14 bases left in between. In DNA form, the CDR3 reads TGCAGCGTTCTATCCGCAGAAGGCTATGGCTACACCTTC. It specifies CSVLSAEGYGYTF. Using reference TRBV29-1 and TRBJ1-2 for the parts outside the CDR3, the full variable domain is SAVISQKPSRDICQRGTSLTIQCQVDSQVTMMFWYRQQPGQSLTLIATANQGSEATYESGFVIDKFPISRPNLTFSTLTVSNMSPEDSSIYLCSVLSAEGYGYTFGSGTRLTVV.

The chain uses TRBV18 and TRBJ2-1, with D possibly being TRBD2 (5 bases). Germline V lookup: CDR1 KGHSH, CDR2 LQKENI. V was clipped by 3 bases and J by 4 bases, with 13 bases between them. CDR3 length: 15 residues. The CDR3 bases are TGTGCCAGCTCACCGTTGACTATACTTTACAATGAGCAGTTCTTC. It specifies CASSPLTILYNEQFF.

Remarks on this clone: It is likely a read error: a sequence one base away is far more abundant. This CDR3 is also generated by other DNA sequences in the sample. The chain combines TRBV5-1 with TRBJ2-1; D uncertain. Between the trimmed V and J ends, which lost 4 bases and 0 bases, there was a span of 11 bases. CDR1 SGHRS and CDR2 YFSETQ come from the germline V gene. The CDR3 is 15 amino acids. The CDR3 DNA reads as TGCGCCAGCAGCCTCGACACCAGCTCCTACAATGAGCAGTTCTTC. This gives the protein CASSLDTSSYNEQFF. Supplemented by reference TRBV5-1 and TRBJ2-1, the full variable domain reads KAGVTQTPRYLIKTRGQQVTLSCSPISGHRSVSWYQQTPGQGLQFLFEYFSETQRNKGNFPGRFSGRQFSNSRSEMNVSTLELGDSALYLCASSLDTSSYNEQFFGPGTRLTVL.

The chain has TRBV7-8 and TRBJ1-5; unclear D gene. The CDR3 is 13 residues long. The germline V gene encodes CDR1 SGHVS and CDR2 FQNEAQ. V gave up 0 bases and J gave up 5 bases, with 5 bases separating them. CDR3 amino acids: CASSLAGDQPQHF. The CDR3 bases are TGTGCCAGCAGCTTAGCTGGGGATCAGCCCCAGCATTTT.

V is TRBV5-1 and J is TRBJ2-7; 10 nucleotides match TRBD1. The CDR3 has 16 amino acids. Germline-derived CDR1 and CDR2 are SGHRS and YFSETQ. The trim removed 4 bases at V and 3 bases at J, leaving 10 bases unmatched. CDR3 loop: CASSLRSGTGVYEQYF. The CDR3 bases are TGCGCCAGCAGCCTAAGATCCGGGACAGGGGTCTACGAGCAGTACTTC.

The chain combines TRBV28 with TRBJ1-1; TRBD1 agrees at 7 bases. This CDR3 has 13 amino acids. The germline gives CDR1 MDHEN, CDR2 SYDVKM. The trim removed 7 bases at V and 7 bases at J, leaving 9 bases unmatched. CDR3 sequence: CASTLPTGLEAFF. As DNA, the CDR3 is TGTGCCAGCACCCTCCCGACAGGGCTTGAAGCTTTCTTT. Supplemented by reference TRBV28 and TRBJ1-1, the full variable domain reads DVKVTQSSRYLVKRTGEKVFLECVQDMDHENMFWYRQDPGLGLRLIYFSYDVKMKEKGDIPEGYSVSREKKERFSLILESASTNQTSMYLCASTLPTGLEAFFGQGTRLTVV.

This chain joins TRBV7-9 and TRBJ1-1; TRBD1 aligns across 9 bases. The V and J ends lost 6 bases and 4 bases, in that order; junction bases with no gene match: 15. The germline gives CDR1 SEHNR, CDR2 FQNEAQ (reference sequence). CDR3 length equals 17 residues. The CDR3 reads CASRLTGTGRVGTEAFF. Here the CDR3 DNA reads TGTGCCAGCAGACTCACCGGGACAGGGCGTGTGGGCACTGAAGCTTTCTTT.

The chain couples TRBV4-1 to TRBJ2-3, with a weak D call TRBD1 (5 bases). Between the trimmed V and J ends, which lost 4 bases and 4 bases, there was a span of 18 bases. Germline-derived CDR1 and CDR2 are MGHRA and YSYEKL. CDR3 size: 16 residues. The CDR3 DNA sequence: TGCGCCAGCAGCCGAACGACAGCGATGGGGTCAGATACGCAGTATTTT. Amino acids: CASSRTTAMGSDTQYF.

V gene TRBV28 combines with J gene TRBJ2-3; D gene ambiguous. The CDR3 is 16 amino acids. The germline V gene has CDR1 MDHEN and CDR2 SYDVKM. Trimming left V 6 bases short and J 0 bases short, with 16 bases between. CDR3 region: CASRVPVGLSTDTQYF. The CDR3 region has the DNA TGTGCCAGCAGGGTCCCGGTCGGCCTAAGCACAGATACGCAGTATTTT. The full variable domain, its missing parts supplied by reference TRBV28 and TRBJ2-3, is DVKVTQSSRYLVKRTGEKVFLECVQDMDHENMFWYRQDPGLGLRLIYFSYDVKMKEKGDIPEGYSVSREKKERFSLILESASTNQTSMYLCASRVPVGLSTDTQYFGPGTRLTVL.

The chain joins TRBV5-1 to TRBJ2-3; D uncertain. Germline CDR1 and CDR2: SGHRS and YFSETQ. Trimming pared 2 bases from V and 4 bases from J, leaving 11 bases between. CDR3 size: 14 residues. The CDR3 DNA reads TGCGCCAGCAGCTTTCCGACCAGCGCAGATACGCAGTATTTT. Translation: CASSFPTSADTQYF. The full variable domain, completed using reference TRBV5-1 and TRBJ2-3, is KAGVTQTPRYLIKTRGQQVTLSCSPISGHRSVSWYQQTPGQGLQFLFEYFSETQRNKGNFPGRFSGRQFSNSRSEMNVSTLELGDSALYLCASSFPTSADTQYFGPGTRLTVL.

This chain uses TRBV5-1 with TRBJ2-1, with 9 bases matching TRBD2. This CDR3 has 16 residues. V lost 4 bases and J lost 7; bases outside the gene matches: 12. Germline V gene data show CDR1 as SGHRS and CDR2 as YFSETQ. In DNA form, the CDR3 reads TGCGCCAGCAGCCCGGTTCGCGGGAGGGCGGGTAATGAGCAGTTCTTC. This sequence encodes CASSPVRGRAGNEQFF.

The rearrangement joins TRBV6-1 to TRBJ2-6; possibly TRBD2 for D (7 bases). Trimming removed 0 bases at V and 1 base at J, with 16 bases between. The CDR3 is 19 residues long. In germline, CDR1 is MNHNS, CDR2 SASEGT. The CDR3 here is CASSEARGRSLSGANVLTF. CDR3 nucleotides: TGTGCCAGCAGTGAAGCGCGGGGGCGCTCCCTTTCTGGGGCCAACGTCCTGACTTTC.

The chain uses TRBV7-9 and TRBJ1-1; D call uncertain. The CDR3 totals 16 residues. Deletions cut 5 bases from V and 4 bases from J, with 20 bases between. Germline V gives CDR1 SEHNR, CDR2 FQNEAQ (reference sequence). The CDR3 spells CASSTPGVGEGTEAFF. CDR3 in DNA: TGTGCCAGCAGCACACCTGGCGTTGGGGAGGGCACTGAAGCTTTCTTT.

In the case of this clone: This sample includes further DNA sequences coding for the same CDR3. For the CDR3, the DNA is TGTGCCAGCAGTCTAGGGAATAACTACGAGCAGTACTTC. Protein: CASSLGNNYEQYF. The chain employs TRBV11-3 and TRBJ2-7; D call uncertain. V lost 6 bases, J lost 3 bases, and 12 bases lay in between. The CDR3 contains 13 residues. Germline V gene data show CDR1 as SGHNT and CDR2 as YENEEA.

The chain joins TRBV25-1 to TRBJ2-7; no clear D gene. V shed 3 bases and J shed 7 bases, with 19 bases lying between them. The CDR3 loop spans 15 amino acids. From germline, CDR1 is MGHDK and CDR2 SYGVNS. The CDR3 sequence is CASSESGGPQAEQYF. The CDR3 region has the DNA TGTGCCAGCAGTGAGAGTGGTGGTCCCCAGGCGGAGCAGTACTTC.

The chain uses TRBV19 and TRBJ1-2; no clear D gene. The V end lost 1 base, the J end lost 4 bases, and 19 bases lay between the germline ends. Germline assignment: CDR1 LNHDA and CDR2 SQIVND (reference sequence). The CDR3 loop spans 17 amino acids. CDR3 protein: CASSIGGGLEFVYGYTF. CDR3 nucleotides: TGTGCCAGTAGTATAGGAGGCGGGTTAGAGTTTGTCTATGGCTACACCTTC.